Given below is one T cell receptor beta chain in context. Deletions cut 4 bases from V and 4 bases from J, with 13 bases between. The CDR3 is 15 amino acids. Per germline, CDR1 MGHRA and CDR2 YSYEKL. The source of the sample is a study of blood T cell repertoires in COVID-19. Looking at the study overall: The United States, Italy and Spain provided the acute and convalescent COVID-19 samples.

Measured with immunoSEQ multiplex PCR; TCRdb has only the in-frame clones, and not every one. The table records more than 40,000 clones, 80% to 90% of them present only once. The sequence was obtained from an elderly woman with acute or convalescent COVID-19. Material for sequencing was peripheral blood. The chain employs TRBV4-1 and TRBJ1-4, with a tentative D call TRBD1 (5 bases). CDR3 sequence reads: CASSRDRGDNEKLFF. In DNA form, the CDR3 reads TGCGCCAGCAGCCGGGACCGGGGGGATAATGAAAAACTGTTTTTT.